The subject of this entry is one T cell receptor (beta chain). A much larger clone differs by one base, so this may be a read error. This same CDR3 is encoded by further DNA sequences in the sample. Those enrolled, adults aged 18 to 89 years, came from about two dozen US areas. Participant reports of clinical history set cohort assignment. This sample was included in a study of blood T cell repertoires in COVID-19. Study-wide context: Acute and convalescent COVID-19 samples came from the United States, Italy and Spain. T cells, B-cell-depleted T cells, or PBMCs provided the cDNA or gDNA that served as material.

Germline V gives CDR1 MNHEY, CDR2 SVGAGI. The CDR3 spans 15 residues. The V and J ends lost 6 bases and 8 bases, in that order; junction bases with no gene match: 11. Some clones are missing from TCRdb's copy, which holds only in-frame ones; the method was immunoSEQ multiplex PCR. The table records 210,000 or so clones, around 81% of them present only once. The chain has TRBV6-5 and TRBJ1-4; 8 bases line up with TRBD1. This TCR was recovered from a woman in her forties with acute COVID-19. Sequenced: PBMCs or T cells enriched from blood (not recorded which). CDR3 sequence: CASRQQGGYSEKLFF. The CDR3 bases are TGTGCCAGCAGGCAACAGGGGGGTTACAGCGAAAAACTGTTTTTT.